This entry describes one T cell receptor (beta chain). The data stem from a study of T cell repertoires in cytomegalovirus infection. TCRdb recomputed calls from the reads with MiXCR, one row per CDR3 protein. The sample holds 250,000 to 300,000 distinct CDR3 sequences; about 26% are singletons and the top ten take approximately 15%. Per the germline V gene, CDR1 is SGHRS and CDR2 is YFSETQ. The CDR3 spans 13 residues. V shed 5 bases and J 6 bases; nucleotides not matched to a gene: 7. The chain links TRBV5-1 to TRBJ1-1, with 7 bases that match TRBD1. The sample taken for sequencing was PBMCs. This sequence originates from a human donor in good health (CMV status not recorded). Some clones in this sample may be carry-over from other donors' samples. The CDR3 DNA sequence: TGCGCCAGCAGGACAGGGTCGAGGGCTGAAGCTTTCTTT. Its translation: CASRTGSRAEAFF.